The T cell receptor (beta chain) described here comes from a study of PD-1 blockade in classical Hodgkin lymphoma. Brentuximab vedotin exposure varied, and every patient relapsed after autologous stem cell transplantation. About this clone itself: Its antigen is as yet unknown.

Germline V CDR1 and CDR2: LGHNA, YSLEER. The CDR3 length is 16 residues. V lost 0 bases and J lost 8; bases outside the gene matches: 8. Study-wide findings and caveats: Exclusion was applied to patients who started nivolumab under 1 year after ASCT.

Repertoires were generated with immunoSEQ multiplex PCR, while TCRdb's copy carries only in-frame clones and drops some. The sample consists of about 97,000 clones, over 80% of them appearing once. Sequenced here: peripheral blood mononuclear cells (PBMCs), sampled at baseline. The TCR originated in a human donor with classical Hodgkin lymphoma. This chain joins TRBV4-3 and TRBJ2-1; 9 bases map to TRBD2. As DNA, the CDR3 is TGCGCCAGCAGCCAAGAGGCCAGCGGGGGGACCCATGAGCAGTTCTTC. It specifies CASSQEASGGTHEQFF.